A selection of T cell receptor beta chains follows, all from one sample in a study of regulatory T cells in long-lasting Graves disease. TCRdb reanalysed the multiplex PCR reads using MiXCR and keeps one entry per CDR3 protein. The sample consists of roughly 500,000 distinct CDR3 sequences, less than 15% of them appearing once. A further study also used this sample, focusing on T cells in Graves' hyperthyroidism and ophthalmopathy.

The sample consisted of peripheral blood mononuclear cells (PBMCs), taken at new diagnosis, from a patient treated with antithyroid drugs. The receptor set was obtained from a man aged 25 to 40 with Graves disease. The CDR3 runs from the conserved cysteine through the conserved F or W. The D gene is left open where the match is weak. Rows may omit the clone size; those that give it use once, few, many or a size class.

>.|TRBV27|many|TRBJ2-7
CASNSREGAFQQYF
TGTGCCAGCAACTCCAGGGAGGGGGCCTTTCAGCAGTACTTC
>TRBD2|TRBV10-3|few|TRBJ2-3
CAISESTSGGDTQYF
TGTGCCATCAGTGAGTCAACTAGCGGGGGGGATACGCAGTATTTT
>TRBD1|TRBV29-1|few|TRBJ2-5
CSVEDLGGQGFSETQYF
TGCAGCGTTGAAGATCTTGGAGGACAGGGATTTTCGGAGACCCAGTACTTC
>TRBD1|TRBV20-1|many|TRBJ1-3
CSAGQGSSGNTIYF
TGCAGTGCAGGACAGGGGAGCTCTGGAAACACCATATATTTT
>TRBD1|TRBV12-3/TRBV12-4|many|TRBJ1-3
CASSPTGPSGNTIYF
TGTGCCAGCAGTCCGACAGGGCCCTCTGGAAACACCATATATTTT
>TRBD2|TRBV20-1|few|TRBJ2-2
CSAPSGGRALTGELFF
TGCAGTGCTCCCTCAGGCGGGAGGGCCTTGACCGGGGAGCTGTTTTTT
>.|TRBV6-5|many|TRBJ1-1
CASSYSMVGTEAFF
TGTGCCAGCAGTTACTCGATGGTAGGCACTGAAGCTTTCTTT
>.|TRBV6-1|.|TRBJ2-7
CASGVGRDKYEQYF
TGTGCCAGCGGGGTGGGGCGGGATAAATACGAGCAGTACTTC
>TRBD2|TRBV29-1|many|TRBJ2-7
CSVTGTSGSYEQYF
TGCAGCGTCACCGGGACTAGCGGTTCCTACGAGCAGTACTTC
>TRBD1|TRBV20-1|.|TRBJ1-1
CSARGPGTAAEAFF
TGCAGTGCTAGAGGGCCAGGGACAGCAGCTGAAGCTTTCTTT
>TRBD2|TRBV10-3|many|TRBJ2-1
CAIRLAGEGNEQFF
TGTGCCATCAGACTAGCGGGAGAAGGCAATGAGCAGTTCTTC
>TRBD1|TRBV27|many|TRBJ2-7
CASSYGDRGLDEQYF
TGTGCCAGCAGTTATGGGGACAGGGGGTTAGACGAGCAGTACTTC
>TRBD1|TRBV10-1|many|TRBJ2-5
CASAGTAQETQYF
TGCGCCAGCGCTGGGACAGCCCAAGAGACCCAGTACTTC
>.|TRBV6-6|many|TRBJ2-7
CASSYSLRGYEQYF
TGTGCCAGCAGTTACTCGTTGCGGGGTTACGAGCAGTACTTC
>TRBD1|TRBV10-3|many|TRBJ1-1
CAIRGQGTEAFF
TGTGCCATCAGAGGACAGGGTACTGAAGCTTTCTTT
>TRBD2|TRBV29-1|few|TRBJ2-7
CSVLGTSGSSEQYF
TGCAGCGTCCTTGGGACTAGCGGGAGTAGCGAGCAGTACTTC
>TRBD2|TRBV5-1|many|TRBJ2-1
CASSLGLAGGYEQFF
TGCGCCAGCAGCTTGGGACTAGCGGGGGGCTATGAGCAGTTCTTC
>TRBD2|TRBV20-1|many|TRBJ2-7
CSAHRRVAGGQGYF
TGCAGTGCTCACAGGAGGGTAGCGGGTGGGCAGGGGTACTTC
>.|TRBV19|.|TRBJ1-2
CASRLDGSAYGYTF
TGTGCCAGTCGCCTGGACGGGAGTGCCTATGGCTACACCTTC
>.|TRBV9|few|TRBJ2-3
CASSPLVMADTQYF
TGTGCCAGCAGCCCCTTGGTGATGGCAGATACGCAGTATTTT
>TRBD2|TRBV10-3|many|TRBJ2-1
CAIGTSYNNEQFF
TGTGCCATCGGGACTAGCTACAACAATGAGCAGTTCTTC
>TRBD2|TRBV6-1|few|TRBJ2-3
CASSEGGGRFLDTQYF
TGTGCCAGCAGTGAAGGAGGCGGGAGATTTTTGGATACGCAGTATTTT
>TRBD1|TRBV6-5|once|TRBJ2-2
CASSYGTGGIGELFF
TGTGCCAGCAGTTATGGGACAGGGGGCATCGGGGAGCTGTTTTTT
>.|TRBV13|many|TRBJ1-2
CASSLGGNEYHGGYTF
TGTGCCAGCAGCTTAGGCGGGAACGAGTATCATGGGGGCTACACCTTC
>TRBD2|TRBV27|many|TRBJ2-3
CASRIAGRDTQYF
TGTGCCAGCAGAATCGCCGGGAGGGATACGCAGTATTTT
>TRBD2|TRBV10-3|.|TRBJ2-1
CAISESGGGSCNEQFF
TGTGCCATCAGTGAGTCGGGCGGGGGGAGCTGCAATGAGCAGTTCTTC